This T cell receptor (beta chain) was found in a study of control samples from healthy donors and cancer patients. CDR3 size: 19 residues. Trimming shortened V by 2 bases and J by 0 bases, and 20 bases separated the two germline ends. In germline, CDR1 is ENHRY, CDR2 SYGVKD. The table came from immunoSEQ multiplex PCR; TCRdb's copy has only in-frame clones and leaves some out. In the table there are around 100,000 clones, roughly nine tenths of which are singletons. The TCR originated in a woman in her forties or fifties in good health. The chain is built from TRBV10-3 and TRBJ1-3; D uncertain. Sample: blood. DNA of the CDR3: TGTGCCATCAGTGAGACGAGCGCGGCAAACCCGTCCTCTGGAAACACCATATATTTT. It translates to CAISETSAANPSSGNTIYF.